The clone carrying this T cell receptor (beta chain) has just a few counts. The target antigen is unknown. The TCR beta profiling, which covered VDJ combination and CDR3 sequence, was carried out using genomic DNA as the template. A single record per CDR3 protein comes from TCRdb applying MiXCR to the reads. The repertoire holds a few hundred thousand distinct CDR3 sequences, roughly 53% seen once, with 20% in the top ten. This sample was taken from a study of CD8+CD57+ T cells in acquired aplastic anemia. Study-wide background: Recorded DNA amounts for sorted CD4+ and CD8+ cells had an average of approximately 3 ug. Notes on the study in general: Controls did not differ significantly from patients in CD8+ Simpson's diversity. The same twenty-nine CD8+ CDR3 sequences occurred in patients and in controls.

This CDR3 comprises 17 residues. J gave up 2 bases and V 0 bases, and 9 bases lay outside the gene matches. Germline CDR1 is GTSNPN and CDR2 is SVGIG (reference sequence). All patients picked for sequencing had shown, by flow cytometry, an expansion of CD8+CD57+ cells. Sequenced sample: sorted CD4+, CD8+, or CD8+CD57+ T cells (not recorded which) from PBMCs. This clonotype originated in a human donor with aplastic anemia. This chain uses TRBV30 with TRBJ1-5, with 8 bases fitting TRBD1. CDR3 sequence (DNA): TGTGCCTGGAGTGTAAGGGCAAGGGGACAGGGCAATCAGCCCCAGCATTTT. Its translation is CAWSVRARGQGNQPQHF.